The T cell receptor (beta chain) under discussion was sequenced for a study of shared clonotypes between healthy human individuals. Regarding the study as a whole: Shared clonotypes across all four donors exceeded non-shared ones in generation probability. Only blood samples were collected, and tissue repertoires likely differ. Several donors held about 5% of naive CD4 clonotypes in common.

All of the donors resided in Nashville, Tennessee, and each was a Caucasian adult. For this clone: The antigen remains undetermined.

Assay: immunoSEQ multiplex PCR; the TCRdb copy retains only in-frame clones and omits some. The table has some 350,000 clones, about 74% seen once. Sequenced material: memory CD4+ T cells sorted from blood. Stated subset: CD45RA-negative fraction. This receptor was identified in a man aged 25 to 40 in good health.

The CDR3 spells CASSLETAPANYGYTF. CDR3 sequence (DNA): TGTGCCAGCAGCTTAGAGACGGCCCCAGCTAACTATGGCTACACCTTC. The chain has TRBV7-9 and TRBJ1-2; no clear D. V was cut by 1 base and J by 0 bases, with 12 bases left in between. Germline V CDR1 and CDR2: SEHNR, FQNEAQ (reference sequence). The CDR3 consists of 16 residues.